These T cell receptor beta chains were read from a single sample in a study of cytomegalovirus exposure and HLA in healthy donors. The repertoire was sequenced with immunoSEQ multiplex PCR; TCRdb's copy has only in-frame clones and lacks some. The table has some 140,000 clones, 64% seen once; the top ten hold 2.4%. The material sequenced was PBMCs. The receptor set was obtained from a woman aged 40 to 50 in good health and CMV-seronegative. The conserved cysteine and the conserved F or W are not part of the CDR3 here. A D gene is named only where the DNA matches it firmly. Clone size appears in some rows only: once, few, many, or a class for an expanded clone.

clone size	V gene	D gene	CDR3 protein
.	TRBV4-3	.	ASSQESRGPQH
few	TRBV7-9	.	ASSSGQKSEAF
few	TRBV14	.	ASSQYSGSPLH
few	TRBV11-2	TRBD1	ASSLRQGFYGYT
.	TRBV27	TRBD2	ASSHPSGLAGGSSYNEQF
.	TRBV7-2	.	ASTISHLSADGYT
once	TRBV5-1	TRBD1	ASSLGTGGTWYGYT
.	TRBV9	.	ASSVLQGSYNEQF
.	TRBV29-1	.	SVPGGPAEQY
.	TRBV9	TRBD2	ASSGGLAGNEQF
.	TRBV6-6	.	ASSRRDILSGNTIY
.	TRBV30	TRBD1	AWSLNRGGYTEAF
.	TRBV5-6	.	ASSRLALRNSPLH
.	TRBV4-3	.	ASSQEFGLNEQY
.	TRBV18	TRBD1	ASSPQRDRAGEKLF
.	TRBV19	.	ASSIDEGMGDTQY
.	TRBV2	.	ASSAEGGPNTEAF
.	TRBV4-3	.	ASSQELRASHRPQH
once	TRBV6-5	TRBD2	DSSYTSGGGDTQY
.	TRBV7-6	.	ASSPAGGRASYEQY
once	TRBV6-5	TRBD1	ASSYRGQRNEKLF
.	TRBV5-1	.	ASSLGGSSYNSPLH
.	TRBV4-3	TRBD1	ASSQDDVARGNEQF
few	TRBV7-2	TRBD1	ASSFYDRDLYGYT
.	TRBV30	TRBD1	AWGTGANQPQH
many	TRBV10-3	TRBD1	AISEGTGGADEAF
few	TRBV6-5	TRBD1	ASRSPGQGAYEQY
.	TRBV6-5	TRBD1	ASSYIRGVQYGYT
.	TRBV7-2	TRBD1	ASSPFSDRSTYEQY
few	TRBV19	.	ASRLGNHDEKLF
.	TRBV5-4	.	ASSLGGGGEEKLF
few	TRBV10-3	TRBD1	AISPTGARGTEAF
.	TRBV7-2	.	ASSLDLAGLAYGYT
.	TRBV14	TRBD1	ASSSRGLVSPLH
.	TRBV19	.	ASMVGGTDTEAF
.	TRBV9	.	ASSVGQNQPQH
.	TRBV7-9	.	ASSLFGGSDTEAF
.	TRBV5-1	.	ASSDPRAGATDTQY
.	TRBV28	.	ASSLWASGYEQY
.	TRBV7-9	.	SSSLGETEAF
.	TRBV6-6	TRBD1	ASSFQGAGEKLF
few	TRBV7-9	.	ASSLGRGSNTEAF
.	TRBV4-3	.	ASSQELGSYGYT
few	TRBV5-1	TRBD1	ASSLNQGQATEAF
.	TRBV2	TRBD2	ASSVTSADTQY
.	TRBV10-1	.	ASSDYWGGGYT
.	TRBV7-9	.	ASSLPAAGGYT
few	TRBV27	.	ASGRREGYGYT
.	TRBV19	TRBD2	ASSNSLSGGQETQY
few	TRBV18	TRBD1	ASSPSKGAGEPQH
.	TRBV2	TRBD2	ASSEGVGGAPNEQF
.	TRBV7-8	.	ASSPRFGGTSTDQETQY
.	TRBV4-2	TRBD2	ASSQDRLAGLTDTQY
.	TRBV5-5	.	ASSPSTRGNTIY
.	TRBV5-1	TRBD2	ASSQTTSGSYNEQF
few	TRBV2	TRBD1	ASKTGGDFLEQY
.	TRBV2	TRBD1	ASRGAGTGAYNSPLH
.	TRBV6-1	.	ASLVAGLYGYT